This passage covers 12 T cell receptor beta chains from one sample sequenced in a study of T cell repertoires in cytomegalovirus infection. TCRdb re-called the reads with MiXCR, one entry per CDR3 protein. The repertoire has 500,000 to 600,000 distinct CDR3 sequences, approximately 17% of them found once; the top ten carry 20% to 30%. The sample was CD8+ T cells from PBMCs. Receptors originate from a human donor in good health (CMV status not recorded). Some clones in this sample may be carry-over from other donors' samples.

The V and J genes are TRBV19 and TRBJ1-3; the D is unclear. V was pared by 6 bases and J by 4 bases, with 10 bases between. Looked up from germline, CDR1 is LNHDA and CDR2 is SQIVND (reference sequence). The CDR3 is made up of 13 amino acids. The CDR3 protein is CASRTPRGNTIYF. CDR3 bases: TGTGCCAGTAGAACTCCCCGGGGAAACACCATATATTTT.

The rearrangement links TRBV20-1 to TRBJ2-2; D is ambiguous. Trimming cost V 0 bases and J 5 bases, with 10 bases left between them. Germline-derived CDR1 and CDR2 are DFQATT and SNEGSKA (reference sequence). The CDR3 consists of 14 residues. CDR3 coding DNA: TGCAGTGCTAGAGATATTGGTAGAACCGGGGAGCTGTTTTTT. Translating gives CSARDIGRTGELFF.

This clonotype showed up just a few times. The rearrangement joins TRBV10-1 to TRBJ2-3; the D gene is possibly TRBD2 (5 bases). This CDR3 has 16 amino acids. V gave up 3 bases and J gave up 0 bases, with 13 bases separating them. The germline V gene has CDR1 WNHNN and CDR2 SYGVQD (reference sequence). In nucleotides, the CDR3 is TGCGCCAGCAGTGAAAGAAGCGGTACTAGCACAGATACGCAGTATTTT. Translated: CASSERSGTSTDTQYF.

In this sample, this clonotype turned up a few times. V gene TRBV6-2 or TRBV6-3 combines with J gene TRBJ2-1; tentative D call: TRBD1 (6 bases). Germline V gene data show CDR1 as MNHEY and CDR2 as SVGEGT. The CDR3 sequence is 17 residues long. The V end lost 5 bases, the J end lost 0 bases, and 17 bases lay between the germline ends. Written as DNA, the CDR3 is TGTGCCAGCAGTGCCTTACCTCAGGGGAGCTCCTACAATGAGCAGTTCTTC. The encoded protein is CASSALPQGSSYNEQFF.

The CDR3, as DNA: TGCGCCAGCACCCTCACGCGGGGGCCTACTCGGAATGAGCAGTTCTTC. Its translation: CASTLTRGPTRNEQFF. The chain uses TRBV5-1 and TRBJ2-1; TRBD2 might be the D (7 bases). Germline V CDR1 and CDR2: SGHRS, YFSETQ. The V end lost 6 bases, the J end lost 7 bases, and 23 bases lay between the germline ends. This CDR3 is built from 16 residues.

The DNA of the CDR3 is TGTGCCAGCAGCGTAGGGGGAACGAACACCGGGGAGCTGTTTTTT. It codes for CASSVGGTNTGELFF. The chain is built from TRBV9 and TRBJ2-2, with D unresolved. The CDR3 runs 15 residues. The V gene's germline CDR1 is SGDLS and CDR2 YYNGEE. Trimming removed 0 bases at V and 0 bases at J, with 6 bases between.

This chain joins TRBV14 and TRBJ2-7, with D maybe TRBD1 (6 bases). The CDR3 length is 15 residues. Germline-derived CDR1 and CDR2 are SGHDN and FVKESK. V lost 0 bases, J lost 4 bases, and 13 bases lay in between. The DNA of the CDR3 is TGTGCCAGCAGCCAAGAGAAGGGGGTGATGTACGAGCAGTACTTC. The encoded protein is CASSQEKGVMYEQYF.

The chain uses TRBV7-6 and TRBJ1-1; D not certain. V gave up 5 bases and J gave up 0 bases, with 10 bases separating them. The CDR3 is made up of 14 amino acids. CDR1 SGHVS and CDR2 FNYEAQ come from the germline V gene. CDR3 in amino acids: CASSRHLMNTEAFF. In DNA, the CDR3 is TGTGCCAGCAGCCGACACCTAATGAACACTGAAGCTTTCTTT.

This clonotype has more than one count but fewer than ten. The V and J genes are TRBV2 and TRBJ1-2; TRBD1 agrees at 11 bases. Germline V CDR1 and CDR2: SNHLY, FYNNEI. This CDR3 region has 16 residues. The J segment lost 3 bases and the V segment lost 5 bases, leaving 8 bases of the junction unmatched. CDR3 sequence (DNA): TGTGCCAGCAGTCGTGGACAGGGGGCGATTTACTATGGCTACACCTTC. It codes for CASSRGQGAIYYGYTF.

In its sample, this clonotype was seen many times. The chain uses TRBV6-1 and TRBJ1-1; D uncertain. This CDR3 spans 14 amino acids. CDR1 is MNHNS, CDR2 SASEGT, per germline. V was shortened by 2 bases and J by 6 bases, with 13 bases between the two germline ends. In DNA, the CDR3 is TGTGCCAGCAGTGAACTAGCTGTTCCCGCTGAAGCTTTCTTT. It encodes CASSELAVPAEAFF.

This clonotype turned up a few times. This sequence joins TRBV5-5 and TRBJ2-7; tentatively, D is TRBD1 (6 bases). Between the trimmed V and J ends, which lost 3 bases and 5 bases, there was a span of 21 bases. The length of the CDR3 is 16 residues. Looked up from germline, CDR1 is SGHKS and CDR2 is YYEKEE (reference sequence). CDR3 DNA: TGTGCCAGCAGCTCAGGACAGATCTCCCTGACTGACGAGCAGTACTTC. Residues: CASSSGQISLTDEQYF.

This clonotype was observed at least ten times. The J gene is TRBJ2-5, the V gene TRBV9; 8 bases agree with TRBD2. CDR3 length: 15 residues. V gave up 0 bases and J gave up 5 bases; unmatched junction bases: 6. Germline V CDR1 and CDR2: SGDLS, YYNGEE. CDR3 bases: TGTGCCAGCAGCGTAGCTGGAACGGGGGGGGAGACCCAGTACTTC. Amino acid sequence: CASSVAGTGGETQYF. Supplemented by reference TRBV9 and TRBJ2-5, the full variable domain reads DSGVTQTPKHLITATGQRVTLRCSPRSGDLSVYWYQQSLDQGLQFLIQYYNGEERAKGNILERFSAQQFPDLHSELNLSSLELGDSALYFCASSVAGTGGETQYFGPGTRLLVL.